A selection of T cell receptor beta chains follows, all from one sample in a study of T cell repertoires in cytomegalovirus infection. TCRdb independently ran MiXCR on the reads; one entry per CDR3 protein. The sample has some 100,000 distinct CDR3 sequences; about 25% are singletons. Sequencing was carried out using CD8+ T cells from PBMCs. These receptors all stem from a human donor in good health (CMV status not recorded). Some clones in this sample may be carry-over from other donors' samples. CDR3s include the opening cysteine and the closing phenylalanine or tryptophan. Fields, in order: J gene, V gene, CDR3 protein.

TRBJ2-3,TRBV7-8,CASSLRALAADTQYF
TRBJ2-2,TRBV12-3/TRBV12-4,CASSQDGPNTGELFF
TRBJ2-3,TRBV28,CASNPRAGGLDTQYF
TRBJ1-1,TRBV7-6,CASSFTENTEAFF
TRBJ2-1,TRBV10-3,CAISDRGPYNEQFF
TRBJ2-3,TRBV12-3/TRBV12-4,CASSFPGEADTQYF
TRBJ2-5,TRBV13,CASSLGTSGSVETQYF
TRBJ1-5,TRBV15,CATSHGNQPQHF
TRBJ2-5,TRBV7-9,CASSWGSQETQYF
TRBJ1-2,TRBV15,CATSRDLGQGAQSYGYTF
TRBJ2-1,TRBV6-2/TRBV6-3,CASSRTSGRPSSYNEQFF
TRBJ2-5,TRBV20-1,CSANNPPAGTGGETQYF
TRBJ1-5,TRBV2,CASTGTGGNQPQHF
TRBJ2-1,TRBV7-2,CASTVQGGSYNEQFF
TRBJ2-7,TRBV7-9,CASSPGRDNEYYEQYF
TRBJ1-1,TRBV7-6,CASSANRESTEAFF
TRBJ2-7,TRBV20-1,CSAARGGDEQYF
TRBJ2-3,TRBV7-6,CASSDYAGGGTDTQYF
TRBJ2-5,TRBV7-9,CASDKGLAGAPTGNETQYF
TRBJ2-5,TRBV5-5,CASSSTSAPVRETQYF
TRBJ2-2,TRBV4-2,CASSQDTSSTGELFF
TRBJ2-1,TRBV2,CASNRQGVGDEQFF
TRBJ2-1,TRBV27,CASRDGGGYNEQFF
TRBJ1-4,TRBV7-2,CASSLYGATNEKLFF
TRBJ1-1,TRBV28,CASNRGMTEAFF
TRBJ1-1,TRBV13,CASSRTVNTEAFF
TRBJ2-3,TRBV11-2,CASSGGLAGVVSTDTQYF
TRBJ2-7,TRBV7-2,CASSLSREDPTYEQYF
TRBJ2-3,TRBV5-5,CASISTDTQYF
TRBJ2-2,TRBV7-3,CASSLLVTGVRTGELFF
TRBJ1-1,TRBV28,CASRDVGLLNTEAFF
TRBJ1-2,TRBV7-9,CASSSTGGRYYGYTF
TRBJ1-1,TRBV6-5,CASSYSGEAFF
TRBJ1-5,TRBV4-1,CASSQGGGTEFRSQHF
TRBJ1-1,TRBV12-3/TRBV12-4,CASTVGGIGTEAFF
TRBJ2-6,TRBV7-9,CASSHDSSGANVLTF
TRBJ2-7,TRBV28,CASRIRDSAYEQYF
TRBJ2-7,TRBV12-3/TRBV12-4,CASSSGHNSYEQYF
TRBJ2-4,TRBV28,CASSPAGPLQNIQYF
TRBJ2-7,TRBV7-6,CASSPEGQGSYEQYF
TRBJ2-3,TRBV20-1,CSASPRTSGGPTQYF
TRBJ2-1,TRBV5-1,CASTPAGNEQFF
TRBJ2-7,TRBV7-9,CASSAPGTQNYEQYF
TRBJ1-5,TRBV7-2,CASSSDLNSNQPQHF
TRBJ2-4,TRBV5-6,CASGLSGTSDIQYF